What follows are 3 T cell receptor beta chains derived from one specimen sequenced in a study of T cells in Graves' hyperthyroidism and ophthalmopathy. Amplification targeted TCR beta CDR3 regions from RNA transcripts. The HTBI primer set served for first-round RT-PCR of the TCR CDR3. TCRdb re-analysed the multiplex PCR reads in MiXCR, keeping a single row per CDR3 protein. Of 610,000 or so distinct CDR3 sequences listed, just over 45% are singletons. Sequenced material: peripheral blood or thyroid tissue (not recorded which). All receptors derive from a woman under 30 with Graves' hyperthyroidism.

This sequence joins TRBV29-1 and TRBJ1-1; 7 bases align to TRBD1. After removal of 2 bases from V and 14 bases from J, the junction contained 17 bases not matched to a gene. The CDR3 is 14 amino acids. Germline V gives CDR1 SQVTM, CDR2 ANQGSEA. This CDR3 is CSVETPGGAYEQFF. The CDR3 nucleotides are TGCAGCGTTGAAACCCCAGGGGGGGCCTATGAGCAGTTCTTT.

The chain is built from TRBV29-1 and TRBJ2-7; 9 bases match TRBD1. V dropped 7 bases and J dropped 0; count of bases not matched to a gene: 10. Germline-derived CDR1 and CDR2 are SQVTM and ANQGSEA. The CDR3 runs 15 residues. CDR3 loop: CSARQGGRYSYEQYF. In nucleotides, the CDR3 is TGCAGCGCTAGACAGGGGGGGCGATACTCCTACGAGCAGTACTTC.

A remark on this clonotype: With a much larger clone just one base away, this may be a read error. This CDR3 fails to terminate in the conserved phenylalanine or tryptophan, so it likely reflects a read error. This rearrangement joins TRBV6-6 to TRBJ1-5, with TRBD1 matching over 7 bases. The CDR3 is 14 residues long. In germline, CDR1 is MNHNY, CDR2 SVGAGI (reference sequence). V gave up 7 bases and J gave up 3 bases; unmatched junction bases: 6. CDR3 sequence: CASTPTGINQPQHL. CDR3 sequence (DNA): TGTGCCAGCACCCCGACAGGGATCAATCAGCCCCAGCATCTT.